The clone carrying this T cell receptor beta chain was observed a handful of times. The sample originates from a study of beta chain features in type 1 diabetes. By way of CD45RO/CCR7/CD25/CD127/CD95/CD27, the CD4+ regulatory, stem cell-like memory, central memory and naive cells were sorted. Expressed TCRB transcripts were sequenced because the isolated RNA had all been reverse transcribed beforehand. Repertoires were generated with immunoSEQ multiplex PCR, while TCRdb's copy carries only in-frame clones and drops some. The profile shows hundreds of thousands of clones, 30% of them singletons. This CDR3 is built from 13 residues. Trimming stripped 6 bases from V and 4 bases from J, with 10 bases between. Germline V gene lookup returns CDR1 MDHEN and CDR2 SYDVKM.

The TCR was taken from a young man in good health. This rearrangement joins TRBV28 to TRBJ2-4; no clear D. Source material: naive CD4+ T cells from blood. CDR3 amino acids: CASSPLLKNIQYF. DNA of the CDR3: TGTGCCAGCAGCCCGCTACTAAAAAACATTCAGTACTTC.